Listed below are T cell receptor beta chains from one sample, sequenced in a study of CD8 T cells in ankylosing spondylitis. TCRdb ran MiXCR on the 5' RACE reads and lists one entry per CDR3 protein. Counted here are about 90,000 distinct CDR3 sequences, about 9% occurring once; the ten biggest clones make up more than 30%. What was sequenced was blood, either unsorted or a sorted T cell fraction (not recorded which). These receptors all stem from a male donor with ankylosing spondylitis. Each CDR3 is given with its conserved first and last residue. Each record gives: V gene, J gene, CDR3 protein.

>TRBV7-9|TRBJ2-1
CASSLQGYEQFF
>TRBV4-1|TRBJ2-1
CASSREDNGNEQFF
>TRBV6-1|TRBJ2-3
CASRGSGRDTDTQYF
>TRBV2|TRBJ1-5
CASSDDPRQPQHF
>TRBV6-2/TRBV6-3|TRBJ2-5
CASSYSSAGDADQETQYF
>TRBV9|TRBJ1-5
CASGGYSNQPQHF
>TRBV12-5|TRBJ2-1
CASGFGFNEQFF
>TRBV9|TRBJ2-6
CASSAPGSGANVLTF
>TRBV20-1|TRBJ2-3
CSARPIINTQYF
>TRBV9|TRBJ2-3
CASTPSTDTQYF
>TRBV29-1|TRBJ1-1
CSVTGITTEAFF
>TRBV24-1|TRBJ2-5
CATSPGLAGEETQYF
>TRBV19|TRBJ1-6
CASKEGLSNSPLHF
>TRBV29-1|TRBJ2-1
CSAASLPQRGNEQFF
>TRBV29-1|TRBJ2-7
CSVERDDSYEQYF
>TRBV18|TRBJ2-5
CASSPPRTLARWETQYF
>TRBV6-2/TRBV6-3|TRBJ2-1
CASSPPGKTRGQPSSYNEQFF
>TRBV7-9|TRBJ2-7
CASSLGSGSTYEQYF
>TRBV5-5|TRBJ2-2
CASSLAQGMREPFF
>TRBV11-1|TRBJ2-3
CASSPRLAGGRNTDTQYF
>TRBV2|TRBJ2-5
CASSEDQAQYF
>TRBV7-8|TRBJ2-4
CASSLAPGAPKNIQYF
>TRBV30|TRBJ1-2
CAWTLKGLTYYGYTF
>TRBV29-1|TRBJ2-1
CSGILRSSYNEQFF
>TRBV5-6|TRBJ2-1
CASRLRTSGNNEQFF
>TRBV12-3/TRBV12-4|TRBJ2-1
CASSLFDSSYNEQFF
>TRBV29-1|TRBJ2-1
CSGGGGGSYNEQFF
>TRBV7-8|TRBJ2-7
CASSISLRQGSYEQYF
>TRBV7-9|TRBJ2-5
CASSPRQGPETQYF
>TRBV12-3/TRBV12-4|TRBJ1-1
CASSFSGNTEAFF
>TRBV20-1|TRBJ2-1
CSARDQTSGSPWAYNEQFF
>TRBV5-1|TRBJ1-1
CASSLRGGMNTEAFF
>TRBV4-1|TRBJ1-5
CASSQDRRAEQPQHF
>TRBV7-6|TRBJ2-7
CASSLEGQLVF
>TRBV13|TRBJ2-1
CASSWTSGSRNEQFF
>TRBV4-1|TRBJ1-5
CASSPGSGQPQHF
>TRBV27|TRBJ2-7
CASSGTSGGAYEQYF
>TRBV12-3/TRBV12-4|TRBJ2-1
CASRQLTGGIYNEQFF
>TRBV5-1|TRBJ2-2
CASSWGQGVANTGELFF
>TRBV10-3|TRBJ2-1
CAISESKLEEQFF
>TRBV5-6|TRBJ2-7
CASSLGAGPLYEQYF
>TRBV27|TRBJ2-1
CATRDSGSYNEQFF
>TRBV10-3|TRBJ2-7
CATQGLPWEQYF
>TRBV30|TRBJ1-1
CAWRNTITEAFF